The clone carrying this T cell receptor beta chain was picked up a small number of times. This entry is derived from a study of cytomegalovirus exposure and HLA in healthy donors. Libraries were prepared by immunoSEQ multiplex PCR; TCRdb keeps only in-frame clonotypes and omits some of them. This table holds about 220,000 clones, 85% to 95% found once. CDR3 length: 14 residues. V was clipped by 3 bases and J by 2 bases; unmatched bases: 4. The V gene's germline CDR1 is SEHNR and CDR2 FQNEAQ (reference sequence). This chain links TRBV7-9 with TRBJ2-7, with TRBD1 matching over 7 bases. The TCR comes from a woman in her late teens or twenties in good health and CMV-seronegative. The sequenced sample was PBMCs. The DNA of the CDR3 is TGTGCCAGCAGCTTGGGACAGCTACCCTACGAGCAGTACTTC. Protein product: CASSLGQLPYEQYF.